This TCR beta chain derives from a study of shared clonotypes between healthy human individuals. General study results and limits: Clonotypes not shared had lower generation probabilities than those common to all four donors. Sequencing depth was expected to affect clonotype sharing among donors.

Concerning this clone itself: Its specificity is unknown.

This CDR3 has 13 residues. Trimming cost V 2 bases and J 4 bases, with 8 bases left between them. Germline V lookup: CDR1 ENHRY, CDR2 SYGVKD. Using immunoSEQ multiplex PCR, the repertoire was profiled, and TCRdb retains in-frame clones only, with some absent. This sample has a few million clones, with 90% to 95% found just once. The receptor comes from a man aged 18 to 30 in good health. The chain recombines TRBV10-3 with TRBJ1-2, with D uncertain. Sequencing input: naive CD4+ T cells sorted from blood. Sample subset: CD45RA+ positively selected. The CDR3 bases are TGTGCCATCAGTGAGGGGAATATCTATGGCTACACCTTC. The encoded protein is CAISEGNIYGYTF.